This T cell receptor (beta chain) originates from a study of blood T cell repertoires in COVID-19. At the level of the study: Collection of acute and convalescent COVID-19 samples took place in the United States, Italy and Spain. The cDNA or gDNA used as material had been derived from T cells, B-cell-depleted T cells, or PBMCs.

Assay used: immunoSEQ multiplex PCR; TCRdb lists only in-frame clones, some missing. The sample lists roughly 270,000 clones; around 90% were seen once. Germline V gives CDR1 MNHEY, CDR2 SVGAGI. V shed 2 bases and J 9 bases; nucleotides not matched to a gene: 6. There are 14 residues in the CDR3. This sequence originates from a man younger than 35 with active or convalescent COVID-19. Material for sequencing was peripheral blood. J is TRBJ1-1 and V is TRBV6-5; 10 nucleotides agree with TRBD1. CDR3 sequence (DNA): TGTGCCAGCAGTTACATCGCGGGACAGGGGAAAGCTTTCTTT. Its protein is CASSYIAGQGKAFF.